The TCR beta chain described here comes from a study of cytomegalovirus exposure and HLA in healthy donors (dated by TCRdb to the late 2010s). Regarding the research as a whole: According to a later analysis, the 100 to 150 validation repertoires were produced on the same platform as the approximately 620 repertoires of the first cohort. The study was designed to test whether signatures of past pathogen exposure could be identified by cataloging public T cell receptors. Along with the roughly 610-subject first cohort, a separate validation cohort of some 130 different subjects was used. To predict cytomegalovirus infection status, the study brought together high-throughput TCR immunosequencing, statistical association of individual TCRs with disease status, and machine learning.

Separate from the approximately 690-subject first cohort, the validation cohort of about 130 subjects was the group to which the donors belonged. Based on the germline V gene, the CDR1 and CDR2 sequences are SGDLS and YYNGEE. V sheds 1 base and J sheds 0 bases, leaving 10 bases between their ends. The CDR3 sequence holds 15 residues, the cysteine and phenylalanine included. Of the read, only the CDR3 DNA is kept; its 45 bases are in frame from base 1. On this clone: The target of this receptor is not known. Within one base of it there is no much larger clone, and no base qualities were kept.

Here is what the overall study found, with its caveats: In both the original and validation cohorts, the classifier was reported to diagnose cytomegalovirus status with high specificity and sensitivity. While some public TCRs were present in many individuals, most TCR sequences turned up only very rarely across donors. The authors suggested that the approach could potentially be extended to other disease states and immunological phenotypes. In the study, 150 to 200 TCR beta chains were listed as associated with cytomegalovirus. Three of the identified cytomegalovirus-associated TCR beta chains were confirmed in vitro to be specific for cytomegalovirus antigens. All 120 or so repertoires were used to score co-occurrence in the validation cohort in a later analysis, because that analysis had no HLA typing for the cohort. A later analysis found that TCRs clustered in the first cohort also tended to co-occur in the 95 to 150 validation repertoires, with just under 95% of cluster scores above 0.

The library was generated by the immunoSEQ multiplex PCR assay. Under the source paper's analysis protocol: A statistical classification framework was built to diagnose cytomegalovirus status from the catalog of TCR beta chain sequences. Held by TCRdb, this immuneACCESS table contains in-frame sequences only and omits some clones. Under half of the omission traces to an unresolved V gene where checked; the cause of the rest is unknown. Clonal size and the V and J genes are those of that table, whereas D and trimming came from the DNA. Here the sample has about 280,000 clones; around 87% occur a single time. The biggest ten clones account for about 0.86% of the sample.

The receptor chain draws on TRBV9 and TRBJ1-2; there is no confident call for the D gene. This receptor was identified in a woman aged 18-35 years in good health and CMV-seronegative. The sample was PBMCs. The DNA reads TGTGCCAGCAGCGTATTCTCCGGGTCTAACTATGGCTACACCTTC. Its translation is CASSVFSGSNYGYTF.